A selection of T cell receptor beta chains follows, all from one sample in a study of T-cell reconstitution after alpha-beta-depleted transplantation in children. TCRdb re-called the PCR reads through MiXCR, storing one row per CDR3 protein. The sample contains roughly 200,000 distinct CDR3 sequences, under 8.5% of which appear only once. This sample comprised PBMCs, mostly from graft donor cells, obtained 360 days after TCRalphabeta/CD19-depleted stem cell transplant. The origin of the receptors is a male patient under 10 years old who had a stem cell transplant for acute myeloid leukemia, so the T cells may come from the graft donor. The CDR3 runs from the conserved cysteine through the conserved F or W. The order of the fields is CDR3 protein, CDR3 DNA, D gene, CDR3 length, J gene, V gene, clone size. D genes are given only for firm matches. Clone size, where shown, is once, few, many, or a class for clones that have expanded.

CASSPGRVPTQYF,TGTGCCAGCAGCCCCGGGCGGGTCCCGACCCAGTACTTC,-,13,TRBJ2-5,TRBV4-2,-
CASSPRGADTQYF,TGTGCCAGCAGTCCCCGCGGGGCTGATACCCAGTACTTC,-,13,TRBJ2-5,TRBV12-3/TRBV12-4,many
CASRTRRGREQYF,TGTGCCAGCAGAACCCGCAGGGGCCGCGAGCAGTACTTC,-,13,TRBJ2-7,TRBV6-1,-
CASSLWRGRGTGELFF,TGTGCCAGCAGCTTGTGGAGGGGGCGCGGCACCGGGGAGCTGTTTTTT,-,16,TRBJ2-2,TRBV5-4,few
CASSLDRGNIQYF,TGTGCCAGCAGTTTAGACAGGGGGAACATTCAGTACTTC,TRBD1,13,TRBJ2-4,TRBV12-3/TRBV12-4,many
CASSGGLTGELFF,TGCGCCAGCAGCGGGGGCCTTACCGGGGAGCTGTTTTTT,-,13,TRBJ2-2,TRBV5-1,-
CASGLTVLTF,TGTGCTAGTGGTTTGACCGTCCTGACTTTC,-,10,TRBJ2-6,TRBV12-5,-
CASSPRRGGLHHEQFF,TGTGCCAGCAGCCCCCGGAGAGGGGGCTTGCATCATGAGCAGTTCTTC,TRBD1,16,TRBJ2-1,TRBV7-8,many
CASSLESGNTEAFF,TGCGCCAGCAGCTTGGAGTCCGGGAACACTGAAGCTTTCTTT,-,14,TRBJ1-1,TRBV5-1,-
CSVDQGSSGYNEQFF,TGCAGCGTTGATCAGGGGAGTTCGGGATACAATGAGCAGTTCTTC,-,15,TRBJ2-1,TRBV29-1,many
CASSFQQETQETQYF,TGTGCCAGCAGTTTCCAACAGGAGACCCAAGAGACCCAGTACTTC,-,15,TRBJ2-5,TRBV6-5,many
CASSQQQGNYGYTF,TGCGCCAGCAGCCAACAACAGGGGAACTATGGCTACACCTTC,TRBD1,14,TRBJ1-2,TRBV4-3,few
CSASTGGLAKNIQYF,TGCAGTGCTAGTACAGGGGGGCTAGCCAAAAACATTCAGTACTTC,TRBD1,15,TRBJ2-4,TRBV20-1,many
CASSLGSTGATSNQPQHF,TGTGCCAGCAGCTTAGGAAGTACAGGGGCTACGAGCAATCAGCCCCAGCATTTT,TRBD1,18,TRBJ1-5,TRBV11-1,few
CASSVDGSRDTQYF,TGTGCCAGCAGCGTAGACGGGAGTAGAGATACGCAGTATTTT,-,14,TRBJ2-3,TRBV9,many
CASSLVHPAFATNEKLFF,TGTGCCAGCAGTTTAGTCCATCCCGCCTTTGCAACTAATGAAAAACTGTTTTTT,-,18,TRBJ1-4,TRBV12-3/TRBV12-4,-
CASRGLAGGSSYNEQFF,TGTGCCAGCAGGGGACTAGCGGGTGGGAGCTCCTACAATGAGCAGTTCTTC,TRBD2,17,TRBJ2-1,TRBV6-2/TRBV6-3,few
CASSFFSGSSYNEQFF,TGTGCCAGCAGTTTTTTTAGCGGGAGCTCCTACAATGAGCAGTTCTTC,TRBD2,16,TRBJ2-1,TRBV6-2/TRBV6-3,-
CASSRAYNSPLHF,TGCGCCAGCAGTCGCGCTTATAATTCACCCCTCCACTTT,-,13,TRBJ1-6,TRBV5-1,many
CASSGIGSGNTIYF,TGTGCCAGCAGCGGCATAGGGTCTGGAAACACCATATATTTT,-,14,TRBJ1-3,TRBV7-6,few
CATSRIAGSQETQYF,TGTGCCACCAGCAGGATAGCGGGGTCCCAAGAGACCCAGTACTTC,TRBD2,15,TRBJ2-5,TRBV15,many
CASTEQGLNQPQHF,TGTGCCAGCACCGAGCAGGGGCTCAATCAGCCCCAGCATTTT,-,14,TRBJ1-5,TRBV12-3/TRBV12-4,few
CASSVGNPNTGELFF,TGTGCCAGCAGTGTAGGCAATCCCAACACCGGGGAGCTGTTTTTT,-,15,TRBJ2-2,TRBV2,few
CASSQGPAYDQYF,TGTGCCAGCAGCCAAGGGCCCGCGTACGATCAGTATTTT,-,13,TRBJ2-3,TRBV3-1,many
CSARVVSSYNEQFF,TGCAGTGCTAGAGTGGTCAGCTCCTACAATGAGCAGTTCTTC,-,14,TRBJ2-1,TRBV20-1,many
CASSFASYNEQFF,TGCGCCAGCAGCTTCGCCTCCTACAATGAGCAGTTCTTC,-,13,TRBJ2-1,TRBV5-1,-
CASSFPGTGGYNEQFF,TGTGCCAGCAGTTTCCCCGGGACAGGGGGCTACAATGAGCAGTTCTTC,TRBD1,16,TRBJ2-1,TRBV27,-
CASSLGHFNTGELFF,TGCGCCAGCAGCTTGGGACATTTCAACACCGGGGAGCTGTTTTTT,-,15,TRBJ2-2,TRBV5-1,few
CASSFGRNYEQYF,TGCGCCAGCAGCTTCGGCAGGAACTACGAGCAGTACTTC,-,13,TRBJ2-7,TRBV5-1,-
CSVEDWVSGTGQETQYF,TGCAGCGTTGAAGATTGGGTATCCGGGACGGGCCAAGAGACCCAGTACTTC,-,17,TRBJ2-5,TRBV29-1,many
CAWNTGISYEQYF,TGTGCCTGGAATACAGGGATTTCCTACGAGCAGTACTTC,-,13,TRBJ2-7,TRBV30,many
CSVERGPTGELFF,TGCAGCGTTGAACGGGGTCCCACCGGGGAGCTGTTTTTT,-,13,TRBJ2-2,TRBV29-1,many
CASSPEASGANVLTF,TGTGCCAGCTCACCAGAAGCCTCTGGGGCCAACGTCCTGACTTTC,-,15,TRBJ2-6,TRBV18,-
CSALTVNQPQHF,TGCAGTGCGTTGACAGTCAATCAGCCCCAGCATTTT,-,12,TRBJ1-5,TRBV20-1,many
CASSQALGDQPQHF,TGTGCCAGCAGCCAAGCCCTCGGCGATCAGCCCCAGCATTTT,-,14,TRBJ1-5,TRBV3-1,many
CASGMGLAGDNEQFF,TGTGCCAGCGGAATGGGACTAGCGGGTGACAATGAGCAGTTCTTC,TRBD2,15,TRBJ2-1,TRBV12-3/TRBV12-4,-
CASSLPLTSRLKETQYF,TGTGCCAGCAGTCTGCCTCTGACTAGTAGGTTAAAAGAGACCCAGTACTTC,-,17,TRBJ2-5,TRBV12-3/TRBV12-4,many
CASSLDRAGDIQYF,TGCGCCAGCAGCTTAGACAGGGCGGGGGACATTCAGTACTTC,-,14,TRBJ2-4,TRBV5-1,-
CASSSRVRQFF,TGTGCCAGCAGCTCACGAGTGCGGCAGTTCTTC,-,11,TRBJ2-1,TRBV7-8,many
CSAMLSGRRGETQYF,TGCAGTGCCATGCTGAGCGGGAGGAGAGGAGAGACCCAGTACTTC,TRBD2,15,TRBJ2-5,TRBV20-1,-
CASSVGRVDGYTF,TGTGCCAGCAGCGTAGGCAGAGTCGATGGCTACACCTTC,-,13,TRBJ1-2,TRBV9,few
CASSPRTGLVGETQYF,TGTGCCAGCAGCCCCAGAACGGGACTAGTCGGAGAGACCCAGTACTTC,TRBD2,16,TRBJ2-5,TRBV9,few
CASSYTLNIQYF,TGTGCCAGCAGCTATACCCTCAACATTCAGTACTTC,-,12,TRBJ2-4,TRBV2,-
CASSFSGNYGYTF,TGCGCCAGCAGCTTCTCGGGGAACTATGGCTACACCTTC,-,13,TRBJ1-2,TRBV5-1,few
CACKSLAFTYNEQFF,TGTGCCTGCAAAAGCCTAGCCTTCACCTACAATGAGCAGTTCTTC,-,15,TRBJ2-1,TRBV30,few
CSANPLETQYF,TGCAGTGCTAACCCATTGGAGACCCAGTACTTC,-,11,TRBJ2-5,TRBV20-1,-
CATSRDSGKAEQFF,TGTGCCACCAGCAGAGATAGCGGGAAGGCTGAGCAGTTCTTC,TRBD2,14,TRBJ2-1,TRBV15,-
CAISELPQYQETQYF,TGTGCCATCAGTGAGTTACCCCAGTACCAAGAGACCCAGTACTTC,-,15,TRBJ2-5,TRBV10-3,-
CASIGARETQYF,TGTGCCAGCATCGGCGCGCGAGAGACCCAGTACTTC,-,12,TRBJ2-5,TRBV2,-
CASSWGLAVNEQFF,TGTGCCAGCAGCTGGGGACTAGCGGTCAATGAGCAGTTCTTC,TRBD2,14,TRBJ2-1,TRBV7-2,many
CASSLVLNTGELFF,TGTGCCAGCAGTTTGGTCCTGAACACCGGGGAGCTGTTTTTT,-,14,TRBJ2-2,TRBV12-3/TRBV12-4,-
CASSGAGGSTYNEQFF,TGTGCCAGCAGCGGGGCGGGGGGGAGTACCTACAATGAGCAGTTCTTC,TRBD2,16,TRBJ2-1,TRBV11-2,-
CSVEVGTQETQYF,TGCAGCGTTGAGGTGGGGACCCAAGAGACCCAGTACTTC,-,13,TRBJ2-5,TRBV29-1,-
CASSQDRLAGSEQFF,TGCGCCAGCAGCCAAGATCGACTAGCGGGTTCTGAGCAGTTCTTC,TRBD2,15,TRBJ2-1,TRBV4-3,-
CASGTLWMAQYF,TGTGCCAGCGGCACTTTATGGATGGCCCAGTACTTC,-,12,TRBJ2-5,TRBV12-3/TRBV12-4,many
CASSPPGPVNSPLHF,TGTGCCAGCTCACCACCGGGACCGGTCAATTCACCCCTCCACTTT,-,15,TRBJ1-6,TRBV18,-
CASSRWRGSYNEQFF,TGTGCCAGCAGCCGGTGGCGGGGTTCCTACAATGAGCAGTTCTTC,-,15,TRBJ2-1,TRBV7-2,many
CSAPHGWGAWGDTQYF,TGCAGTGCTCCCCACGGTTGGGGGGCCTGGGGAGATACGCAGTATTTT,-,16,TRBJ2-3,TRBV20-1,few
CASSDWASGGGEQFF,TGTGCCAGCAGTGACTGGGCAAGCGGGGGAGGTGAGCAGTTCTTC,TRBD2,15,TRBJ2-1,TRBV6-4,many
CASGLGTARSNYGYTF,TGTGCTAGTGGTTTGGGGACGGCCCGTTCTAACTATGGCTACACCTTC,-,16,TRBJ1-2,TRBV12-5,-